This TCR beta chain comes out of a study of regulatory T cells in long-lasting Graves disease. Study-wide results and limits: Examination was confined to peripheral blood, excluding thyroid tissue.

Germline CDR1 reads SGHNT; CDR2 reads YENEEA. This CDR3 is built from 17 residues. As regards this clonotype: Antigen unknown. An end of the junction does not agree with germline; a read error may underlie this.

Described time point: newly diagnosed GD, antithyroid drugs for less than 3 months. After RNA was extracted from PBMCs, the TCR library was made from it. Construction of TCR beta libraries relied on iRepertoire HTBI primers and on Arm-PCR targeting CDR3 regions. Study processing details: 60 or so TRBV and about 14 TRBJ segments were identified across samples. TCRdb reanalysed the multiplex PCR reads using MiXCR and keeps one entry per CDR3 protein. The V and J calls and clone size come from TCRdb's table, not from the authors' own analysis. Here the sample spans hundreds of thousands of distinct CDR3 sequences, about 15% being singletons. The same sample was also used in a study of T cells in Graves' hyperthyroidism and ophthalmopathy.

This sequence joins TRBV11-3 and TRBJ2-2, with TRBD2 matching over 7 bases. The sample consisted of peripheral blood mononuclear cells (PBMCs), taken at new diagnosis, from a patient treated with antithyroid drugs. The source is a woman aged 30 to 39 with Graves disease. The CDR3 DNA sequence: TGTGCCAGCAGCCTAGGGAGGGTCGGGATGGACACCGGGGAGCCGTTTTTT. Translating it yields CASSLGRVGMDTGEPFF.